This T cell receptor beta chain was retrieved from a study of graft-versus-host responses after intestinal transplantation. CDR1 MNHEY and CDR2 SVGAGI come from the germline V gene. Trimming cost V 0 bases and J 7 bases; bases outside gene matches: 9. The CDR3 loop spans 16 amino acids. Only in-frame clones appear in the TCRdb table, and some are missing; sequencing was by immunoSEQ multiplex PCR. The sample lists just under 65,000 clones; roughly nine tenths were seen once. Graft samples were processed, releasing intraepithelial and lamina propria lymphocytes. This chain links TRBV6-5 with TRBJ1-2; 9 bases map to TRBD1. Source: ileum tissue, taken 357 days after transplant. This receptor was identified in a human patient who received an intestinal transplant, so some T cells may come from the graft donor. The DNA of the CDR3 is TGTGCCAGCAGTTACTCTTCCACAGGGGGCATGGGTGGCTACACCTTC. Its protein product is CASSYSSTGGMGGYTF.